This T cell receptor beta chain was documented in a study of shared clonotypes between healthy human individuals. The repertoire was sequenced with immunoSEQ multiplex PCR; TCRdb's copy has only in-frame clones and lacks some. Altogether about 2.4 million clones are present, around 94% being singletons, with the ten largest covering 0.14%. Germline CDR1 and CDR2: SGHRS and YFSETQ. The CDR3 length is 16 residues. V was pared by 1 base and J by 0 bases, with 10 bases between. The V call is TRBV5-1, the J call TRBJ2-2; D not certain. This TCR was sampled from a man aged 18 to 29 in good health. Specimen: naive CD4+ T cells sorted from blood. As for subset: CD45RA+ positively selected. The CDR3 loop reads CASSLFPGANTGELFF. The CDR3 DNA reads as TGCGCCAGCAGCTTGTTCCCTGGCGCGAACACCGGGGAGCTGTTTTTT. Combining the CDR3 with reference TRBV5-1 and TRBJ2-2 gives the whole variable domain KAGVTQTPRYLIKTRGQQVTLSCSPISGHRSVSWYQQTPGQGLQFLFEYFSETQRNKGNFPGRFSGRQFSNSRSEMNVSTLELGDSALYLCASSLFPGANTGELFFGEGSRLTVL.